A selection of T cell receptor beta chains follows, all from one sample in a study of cytomegalovirus exposure and HLA in healthy donors. Assay: immunoSEQ multiplex PCR; the TCRdb copy retains only in-frame clones and omits some. The repertoire includes tens of thousands of clones, 60% to 70% of them detected once, and less than 8.5% sits in the top ten. The material sequenced was PBMCs. Receptors originate from a man aged 40-55 years in good health and CMV-seropositive. The CDR3 runs from the conserved cysteine through the conserved F or W. Each record gives: J gene, clone size, V gene, CDR3 length, D gene, CDR3 protein, CDR3 DNA. A D gene is named only where the DNA matches it firmly. Size values are once, few and many counts, or a class for expanded clones, and some rows have none.

J: TRBJ1-4; size: -; V: TRBV18; length: 13; D: -; CDR3: CASSRQDGEKLFF; DNA: TGTGCCAGCTCACGACAGGACGGTGAAAAACTGTTTTTT
J: TRBJ1-1; size: -; V: TRBV28; length: 13; D: -; CDR3: CASTLGGQIEAFF; DNA: TGTGCCAGCACCCTGGGTGGACAGATTGAAGCTTTCTTT
J: TRBJ1-6; size: -; V: TRBV30; length: 14; D: TRBD1; CDR3: CAWRQTGEASPLHF; DNA: TGTGCCTGGAGGCAGACAGGGGAGGCTTCACCCCTCCACTTT
J: TRBJ2-1; size: -; V: TRBV2; length: 16; D: -; CDR3: CASSEGGGKAYNEQFF; DNA: TGTGCCAGCAGCGAAGGGGGGGGGAAAGCCTACAATGAGCAGTTCTTC
J: TRBJ1-2; size: -; V: TRBV30; length: 12; D: TRBD1; CDR3: CAWNRGRNGYTF; DNA: TGTGCCTGGAACAGGGGGCGGAATGGCTACACCTTC
J: TRBJ1-4; size: -; V: TRBV9; length: 14; D: TRBD1; CDR3: CASKSGTGDEKLFF; DNA: TGTGCCAGCAAGTCTGGGACAGGGGATGAAAAACTGTTTTTT
J: TRBJ1-1; size: -; V: TRBV5-1; length: 14; D: TRBD1; CDR3: CASSLDTGDSEAFF; DNA: TGCGCCAGCAGTCTGGACACAGGGGATTCTGAAGCTTTCTTT
J: TRBJ2-7; size: -; V: TRBV28; length: 15; D: TRBD1; CDR3: CASSFLGQGPYEQYF; DNA: TGTGCCAGCAGTTTCTTAGGACAGGGGCCCTACGAGCAGTACTTC
J: TRBJ1-5; size: few; V: TRBV2; length: 15; D: -; CDR3: CASSVEGSSNQPQHF; DNA: TGTGCCAGCAGTGTAGAGGGCTCGAGCAATCAGCCCCAGCATTTT
J: TRBJ2-2; size: -; V: TRBV29-1; length: 13; D: TRBD2; CDR3: CSASTGGGGELFF; DNA: TGCAGCGCCTCTACGGGGGGAGGCGGGGAGCTGTTTTTT
J: TRBJ1-4; size: once; V: TRBV29-1; length: 14; D: TRBD1; CDR3: CSGLLTGGREKLFF; DNA: TGCAGCGGCCTCCTTACAGGGGGGCGTGAAAAACTGTTTTTT
J: TRBJ1-3; size: -; V: TRBV30; length: 12; D: TRBD1; CDR3: CAWRGQGNTIYF; DNA: TGTGCCTGGAGGGGACAGGGGAACACCATATATTTT
J: TRBJ2-3; size: -; V: TRBV7-9; length: 15; D: -; CDR3: CASSLDGAATDTQYF; DNA: TGTGCCAGCAGCTTAGATGGAGCGGCGACAGATACGCAGTATTTT
J: TRBJ2-3; size: few; V: TRBV29-1; length: 13; D: -; CDR3: CSVEKGGQDTQYF; DNA: TGCAGCGTTGAGAAAGGGGGTCAGGATACGCAGTATTTT
J: TRBJ2-5; size: -; V: TRBV6-5; length: 15; D: TRBD2; CDR3: CASSYWTSVQETQYF; DNA: TGTGCCAGCAGTTACTGGACTAGCGTACAAGAGACCCAGTACTTC
J: TRBJ2-7; size: once; V: TRBV7-2; length: 14; D: -; CDR3: CASSLYISGYEQYF; DNA: TGTGCCAGCAGCTTATATATTAGCGGCTACGAGCAGTACTTC
J: TRBJ1-2; size: -; V: TRBV7-9; length: 13; D: TRBD1; CDR3: CASSLAGGGGYTF; DNA: TGTGCCAGCAGCTTAGCAGGGGGCGGTGGCTACACCTTC
J: TRBJ2-3; size: -; V: TRBV28; length: 17; D: TRBD2; CDR3: CASSPVLLAGVRDTQYF; DNA: TGTGCCAGCAGTCCCGTTTTACTAGCGGGAGTGAGAGATACGCAGTATTTT
J: TRBJ1-4; size: -; V: TRBV6-6; length: 13; D: TRBD1; CDR3: CASSLDRGEKLFF; DNA: TGTGCCAGCAGCTTGGACAGGGGGGAAAAACTGTTTTTT
J: TRBJ2-4; size: few; V: TRBV19; length: 12; D: -; CDR3: CASSMGTSIQYF; DNA: TGTGCCAGTAGTATGGGGACATCCATTCAGTACTTC
J: TRBJ1-4; size: few; V: TRBV5-5; length: 14; D: TRBD1; CDR3: CASSKQGANEKLFF; DNA: TGTGCCAGCAGCAAACAGGGGGCGAATGAAAAACTGTTTTTT
J: TRBJ1-5; size: -; V: TRBV25-1; length: 13; D: TRBD1; CDR3: CAGSGAGGQPQHF; DNA: TGTGCCGGCAGTGGGGCAGGGGGGCAGCCCCAGCATTTT
J: TRBJ2-7; size: -; V: TRBV4-1; length: 13; D: -; CDR3: CASSQASAGEQYF; DNA: TGCGCCAGCAGCCAAGCGTCAGCGGGTGAGCAGTACTTC
J: TRBJ2-3; size: once; V: TRBV5-6; length: 16; D: TRBD2; CDR3: CASSPLAGTSTDTQYF; DNA: TGTGCCAGCAGCCCCCTAGCGGGCACTAGCACAGATACGCAGTATTTT
J: TRBJ1-1; size: -; V: TRBV11-2; length: 14; D: TRBD1; CDR3: CASSPRQGSTEAFF; DNA: TGTGCCAGCAGCCCAAGACAGGGTAGTACTGAAGCTTTCTTT
J: TRBJ1-2; size: -; V: TRBV28; length: 15; D: -; CDR3: CASSPIDRMNYGYTF; DNA: TGTGCCAGCAGTCCCATAGACAGGATGAACTATGGCTACACCTTC
J: TRBJ2-1; size: -; V: TRBV4-1; length: 16; D: TRBD2; CDR3: CASSPGLAGGYNEQFF; DNA: TGCGCCAGCAGCCCCGGGCTAGCGGGGGGCTACAATGAGCAGTTCTTC
J: TRBJ1-5; size: -; V: TRBV15; length: 14; D: -; CDR3: CATSRQGSNQPQHF; DNA: TGTGCCACCAGCAGACAGGGTAGCAATCAGCCCCAGCATTTT
J: TRBJ1-1; size: once; V: TRBV7-8; length: 14; D: -; CDR3: CASSLTRVNTEAFF; DNA: TGTGCCAGCAGCTTAACCAGGGTGAACACTGAAGCTTTCTTT
J: TRBJ1-5; size: -; V: TRBV19; length: 15; D: TRBD1; CDR3: CASSIRRQGGQPQHF; DNA: TGTGCCAGTAGTATAAGGAGACAGGGCGGTCAGCCCCAGCATTTT
J: TRBJ1-5; size: -; V: TRBV4-1; length: 16; D: -; CDR3: CASSQRIQVRNQPQHF; DNA: TGCGCCAGCAGCCAAAGGATACAGGTACGCAATCAGCCCCAGCATTTT
J: TRBJ1-2; size: few; V: TRBV9; length: 13; D: -; CDR3: CASTPTQNYGYTF; DNA: TGTGCCAGCACCCCAACCCAGAACTATGGCTACACCTTC
J: TRBJ1-1; size: -; V: TRBV2; length: 14; D: TRBD1; CDR3: CASAPGGPNTEAFF; DNA: TGTGCCAGCGCTCCAGGGGGACCCAACACTGAAGCTTTCTTT
J: TRBJ1-1; size: -; V: TRBV7-3; length: 14; D: -; CDR3: CASSLMAENTEAFF; DNA: TGTGCCAGCAGCTTAATGGCTGAGAACACTGAAGCTTTCTTT
J: TRBJ1-1; size: -; V: TRBV19; length: 13; D: -; CDR3: CASSSEGGREAFF; DNA: TGTGCCAGTAGCAGTGAGGGGGGGCGTGAAGCTTTCTTT
J: TRBJ1-1; size: -; V: TRBV6-5; length: 15; D: -; CDR3: CASRQGLGWNTEAFF; DNA: TGTGCCAGCCGGCAGGGTCTGGGTTGGAACACTGAAGCTTTCTTT
J: TRBJ1-1; size: once; V: TRBV27; length: 15; D: -; CDR3: CASSFGGTVNTEAFF; DNA: TGTGCCAGCAGTTTTGGAGGTACGGTGAACACTGAAGCTTTCTTT
J: TRBJ1-1; size: -; V: TRBV7-8; length: 14; D: -; CDR3: CASSRSDSHTEAFF; DNA: TGTGCCAGCAGCCGTTCGGACAGCCACACTGAAGCTTTCTTT
J: TRBJ2-1; size: -; V: TRBV6-5; length: 14; D: TRBD1; CDR3: CASRRDRLYNEQFF; DNA: TGTGCCAGCAGACGGGACAGATTATACAATGAGCAGTTCTTC
J: TRBJ1-1; size: -; V: TRBV4-1; length: 15; D: -; CDR3: CASSLPHQGNTEAFF; DNA: TGCGCCAGCAGCCTACCCCACCAGGGGAACACTGAAGCTTTCTTT
J: TRBJ2-5; size: -; V: TRBV9; length: 14; D: -; CDR3: CASSVAQGQETQYF; DNA: TGTGCCAGCAGCGTGGCACAGGGCCAAGAGACCCAGTACTTC
J: TRBJ1-3; size: -; V: TRBV10-3; length: 13; D: -; CDR3: CAVRDSSGNTIYF; DNA: TGTGCCGTAAGGGACTCCTCTGGAAACACCATATATTTT
J: TRBJ1-1; size: medium-sized; V: TRBV10-2; length: 16; D: TRBD1; CDR3: CASSDRTGSSGTEAFF; DNA: TGCGCCAGCAGTGATCGGACAGGGTCGAGTGGCACTGAAGCTTTCTTT
J: TRBJ2-2; size: -; V: TRBV5-6; length: 17; D: TRBD2; CDR3: CASSLGILAQNTGELFF; DNA: TGTGCCAGCAGCTTGGGGATACTAGCGCAAAACACCGGGGAGCTGTTTTTT
J: TRBJ2-5; size: -; V: TRBV14; length: 14; D: -; CDR3: CASSQVVEQETQYF; DNA: TGTGCCAGCAGCCAAGTGGTAGAACAAGAGACCCAGTACTTC
J: TRBJ1-4; size: -; V: TRBV19; length: 15; D: -; CDR3: CASSMGPGGAEKLFF; DNA: TGTGCCAGTAGTATGGGCCCTGGGGGGGCCGAAAAACTGTTTTTT
J: TRBJ2-3; size: -; V: TRBV27; length: 17; D: -; CDR3: CASSRRGLGVGEDTQYF; DNA: TGTGCCAGCAGCCGAAGGGGGTTGGGGGTGGGAGAAGATACGCAGTATTTT
J: TRBJ2-5; size: -; V: TRBV5-1; length: 16; D: TRBD2; CDR3: CASSRLAGTYQETQYF; DNA: TGCGCCAGCAGTCGGTTAGCGGGGACTTACCAAGAGACCCAGTACTTC
J: TRBJ1-2; size: -; V: TRBV7-9; length: 14; D: TRBD1; CDR3: CASSSDREGYGYTF; DNA: TGTGCCAGCAGCTCGGACAGGGAGGGCTATGGCTACACCTTC
J: TRBJ1-1; size: -; V: TRBV7-3; length: 13; D: -; CDR3: CASSLTQGTEAFF; DNA: TGTGCCAGCAGCTTAACGCAGGGAACTGAAGCTTTCTTT